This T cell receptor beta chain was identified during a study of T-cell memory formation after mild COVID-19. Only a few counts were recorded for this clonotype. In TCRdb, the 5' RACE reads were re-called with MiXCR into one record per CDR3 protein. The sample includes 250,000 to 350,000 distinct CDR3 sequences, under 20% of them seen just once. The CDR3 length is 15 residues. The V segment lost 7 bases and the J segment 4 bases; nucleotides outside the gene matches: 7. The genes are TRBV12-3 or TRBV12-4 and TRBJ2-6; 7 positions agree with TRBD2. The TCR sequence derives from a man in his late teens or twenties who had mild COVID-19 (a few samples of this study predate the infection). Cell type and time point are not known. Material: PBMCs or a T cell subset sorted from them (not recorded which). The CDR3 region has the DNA TGTGCCAGCACCAGACGGGGGGAGGGGGCCAACGTCCTGACTTTC. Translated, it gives CASTRRGEGANVLTF.